This TCR beta chain was identified during a study of blood T cell repertoires in COVID-19. Repertoires were generated with immunoSEQ multiplex PCR, while TCRdb's copy carries only in-frame clones and drops some. The sample has fewer than 200,000 clones, approximately 87% seen once; the top ten hold approximately 4%. CDR3 length equals 13 residues. The V segment lost 5 bases and the J segment 4 bases; nucleotides outside the gene matches: 1. The V gene's germline CDR1 is SGHNT and CDR2 YENEEA. In terms of age and location, participants ranged from roughly 18 to 90 years and lived in about two dozen US areas.

V usage is TRBV11-3 and J usage is TRBJ1-1; 10 nucleotides match TRBD1. Sample: PBMCs or T cells enriched from blood (not recorded which). The clonotype was recovered from a woman aged 45-65 years who had recovered from COVID-19. CDR3 residues: CASSGTGVTEAFF. CDR3 nucleotide sequence: TGTGCCAGCAGCGGGACAGGGGTCACTGAAGCTTTCTTT.